The 24 T cell receptor beta chains presented below share a single source sample, sequenced in a study of blood T cell repertoires in COVID-19. Only in-frame clones appear in the TCRdb table, and some are missing; sequencing was by immunoSEQ multiplex PCR. The profile shows more than 300,000 clones, about 86% of them singletons. Sequences were obtained from peripheral blood. The source is a woman aged 45 to 65 with acute or convalescent COVID-19.

The genes are TRBV5-1 and TRBJ2-2, with D uncertain. Germline CDR1 SGHRS, CDR2 YFSETQ. V lost 3 bases and J lost 2, with 14 bases in between. The CDR3 contains 16 residues. The CDR3 coding sequence is TGCGCCAGCAGCTCCGACCTGGCAGGTAACACCGGGGAGCTGTTTTTT. This sequence encodes CASSSDLAGNTGELFF.

This clone was found a few times. The rearrangement uses TRBV5-1 and TRBJ1-4; tentative D call: TRBD1 (5 bases). V gave up 4 bases and J gave up 2 bases, with 12 bases separating them. CDR3 length: 15 residues. Germline CDR1 reads SGHRS; CDR2 reads YFSETQ. CDR3 protein: CASSQVGATNEKLFF. CDR3 nucleotide sequence: TGCGCCAGCAGCCAAGTAGGGGCCACTAATGAAAAACTGTTTTTT.

Points on this clone: The sample carries other DNA sequences with the same CDR3. V is TRBV5-6 and J is TRBJ1-2; D perhaps matches TRBD1 (6 bases). Germline CDR1 and CDR2: SGHDT and YYEEEE. V lost 4 bases to trimming and J lost 5 bases, with 15 bases between them. The length of the CDR3 is 14 residues. CDR3 sequence: CASSLEQGPYGYTF. As DNA, the CDR3 is TGTGCCAGCAGCCTTGAACAGGGCCCTTATGGCTACACCTTC. Full variable domain (rest looked up from reference TRBV5-6 and TRBJ1-2): DAGVTQSPTHLIKTRGQQVTLRCSPKSGHDTVSWYQQALGQGPQFIFQYYEEEERQRGNFPDRFSGHQFPNYSSELNVNALLLGDSALYLCASSLEQGPYGYTFGSGTRLTVV.

The V call is TRBV3-1 (or the pseudogene TRBV3-2), the J call TRBJ1-4; D may be TRBD1 (5 bases). Germline V lookup: CDR1 LGHDT, CDR2 YNNKEL (reference sequence). The CDR3 loop spans 15 amino acids. Trimming left V 3 bases short and J 10 bases short, with 18 bases between. In nucleotides, the CDR3 is TGTGCCAGCAGCCAGGACACCTCGTTCGGGGGAAAACTGTTTTTT. It yields the protein CASSQDTSFGGKLFF.

This rearrangement joins TRBV2 to TRBJ2-2; weak D call: TRBD1 (5 bases). The ends were cut back, 6 bases at V and 1 base at J, with 9 bases in the middle. The germline CDR1 and CDR2 sequences are SNHLY and FYNNEI. CDR3 size: 14 residues. CDR3 sequence reads: CASSGHMNTGELFF. CDR3 bases: TGTGCCAGCAGCGGACACATGAACACCGGGGAGCTGTTTTTT.

The chain couples TRBV30 to TRBJ1-4; perhaps TRBD1 as D (5 bases). The CDR3 totals 14 residues. The V and J ends lost 3 bases and 0 bases respectively, with 8 bases between them. Germline V CDR1 and CDR2: GTSNPN, SVGIG (reference sequence). The CDR3 here is CAWRQGSTNEKLFF. The CDR3 DNA is TGTGCCTGGAGGCAGGGTTCAACTAATGAAAAACTGTTTTTT.

DNA for the CDR3: TGTGCCAGCAGCCGCGGGGGAGCTGGGGCCAACGTCCTGACTTTC. It codes for CASSRGGAGANVLTF. The V and J genes are TRBV11-2 and TRBJ2-6; TRBD2 matches at 7 bases. From germline, CDR1 is SGHAT and CDR2 FQNNGV. V was pared by 5 bases and J by 2 bases, with 3 bases of the junction left unmatched. This CDR3 region has 15 residues.

The rearrangement links TRBV10-3 to TRBJ1-1; D is possibly TRBD1 (5 bases). The V gene's germline CDR1 is ENHRY and CDR2 SYGVKD. CDR3 size: 15 residues. Trimming shortened V by 2 bases and J by 1 base, and 11 bases separated the two germline ends. The CDR3 is CAISEGQGGNTEAFF. CDR3 sequence (DNA): TGTGCCATCAGTGAGGGCCAGGGAGGGAACACTGAAGCTTTCTTT.

In its sample, this clone was seen once. The genes are TRBV30 and TRBJ2-3; 10 nucleotides match TRBD2. The CDR3 sequence is 15 residues long. With V trimmed by 5 bases and J by 2 bases, 7 bases remained unmatched. Germline V gene data show CDR1 as GTSNPN and CDR2 as SVGIG (reference sequence). CDR3 region: CAWGRAGGFTDTQYF. The DNA for the CDR3 is TGTGCCTGGGGAAGAGCGGGAGGGTTCACAGATACGCAGTATTTT.

The chain couples TRBV9 to TRBJ2-3, with D perhaps matching TRBD2 (5 bases). V lost 2 bases, J lost 1 base, and 17 bases lay in between. Looked up from germline, CDR1 is SGDLS and CDR2 is YYNGEE. This CDR3 has 17 amino acids. For the CDR3, the DNA is TGTGCCAGCAGCGTTTATGGCGGAGGAGGAGGCACAGATACGCAGTATTTT. Residues: CASSVYGGGGGTDTQYF.

This clone came up once. The chain recombines TRBV19 with TRBJ2-1, with a tentative D call TRBD2 (6 bases). This CDR3 comprises 13 residues. Per germline, CDR1 LNHDA and CDR2 SQIVND (reference sequence). The V gene lost 10 bases and the J gene lost 10 bases, with 20 bases spanning the gap. For the CDR3, the DNA is TGTGCCACCACCGGCTCCGGGGGACCCGAGCAGTTCTTC. Its protein product is CATTGSGGPEQFF.

The chain couples TRBV5-4 to TRBJ1-1, with TRBD1 identical over 9 bases. This CDR3 is built from 14 residues. Germline assignment: CDR1 SGHNT and CDR2 YYREEE (reference sequence). Losses at the gene ends were 3 bases for V and 5 bases for J; bases not matched to a gene: 5. CDR3 sequence: CASSSRTGETEAFF. The CDR3 region has the DNA TGTGCCAGCAGCTCGCGGACAGGGGAGACTGAAGCTTTCTTT.

The CDR3 protein is CASSLLQGPGELFF. In nucleotides, the CDR3 is TGTGCCAGCAGCTTACTACAGGGACCCGGGGAGCTGTTTTTT. This chain connects TRBV7-8 to TRBJ2-2, with D possibly being TRBD1 (6 bases). This CDR3 contains 14 residues. V lost 2 bases and J lost 6, with 10 bases in between. Germline loops: CDR1 SGHVS, CDR2 FQNEAQ.

The chain has TRBV9 and TRBJ2-7; TRBD1 matches at 9 bases. Looked up from germline, CDR1 is SGDLS and CDR2 is YYNGEE. The CDR3 runs to 14 residues. Trimming at V came to 0 bases and at J to 6 bases, leaving 4 bases not matched to a gene. The CDR3: CASSVGGQGSEQYF. The CDR3 bases are TGTGCCAGCAGCGTAGGGGGACAGGGCTCCGAGCAGTACTTC.

On this clone: The sample contains more than one DNA sequence encoding this CDR3. V is TRBV2 and J is TRBJ2-2, with a weak D call TRBD1 (6 bases). V shed 3 bases and J shed 2 bases, with 10 bases lying between them. Germline CDR1 reads SNHLY; CDR2 reads FYNNEI. CDR3 length: 15 residues. The CDR3 DNA sequence: TGTGCCAGCAGTGAGGGGACACCTAACACCGGGGAGCTGTTTTTT. It is translated as CASSEGTPNTGELFF.

This clone has just one count. CDR3 DNA sequence: TGTGCCAGCAGTTTCCGGACAGGGGGTGGCGAGCAGTACGTC. As protein: CASSFRTGGGEQYV. This chain links TRBV28 with TRBJ2-7; the match to TRBD1 covers 10 bases. The length of the CDR3 is 14 residues. Germline V gene data show CDR1 as MDHEN and CDR2 as SYDVKM. The V and J ends lost 3 bases and 6 bases, in that order; junction bases with no gene match: 5.

V and J are TRBV4-1 and TRBJ1-4; no clear D gene. This CDR3 comprises 12 residues. Germline CDR1 reads MGHRA; CDR2 reads YSYEKL. Trimming took off 4 bases at V and 8 bases at J, with 8 bases between the two ends. CDR3 nucleotide sequence: TGCGCCAGCAGCCCTCCCCGGGAAAAACTGTTTTTT. It translates to CASSPPREKLFF.

The DNA of the CDR3 is TGCGCCAGCAGCCAAGAGCCCGGGCGGAGGGAGAGAGGCTACACCTTC. It translates to CASSQEPGRRERGYTF. The chain joins TRBV4-1 to TRBJ1-2; D is unclear. The CDR3 loop spans 16 amino acids. Germline CDR1 MGHRA, CDR2 YSYEKL. The V and J ends lost 0 bases and 8 bases respectively, with 19 bases between them.

This rearrangement joins TRBV10-1 to TRBJ1-1; the D is unclear. CDR3 length equals 13 residues. Trimming left V 7 bases short and J 0 bases short, with 9 bases between. The germline V gene has CDR1 WNHNN and CDR2 SYGVQD (reference sequence). CDR3 in DNA: TGCGCCAGCACCTTTAGTTTGAACACTGAAGCTTTCTTT. It yields the protein CASTFSLNTEAFF.

V usage is TRBV27 and J usage is TRBJ2-1, with TRBD2 as a possible D gene (6 bases). The germline gives CDR1 MNHEY, CDR2 SMNVEV (reference sequence). The ends were cut back, 5 bases at V and 3 bases at J, with 11 bases in the middle. This CDR3 has 14 residues. The CDR3 DNA sequence: TGTGCCAGCAGTAGGGACTGGGACTACAATGAGCAGTTCTTC. Protein sequence: CASSRDWDYNEQFF.

This chain connects TRBV4-1 to TRBJ1-3; possibly TRBD1 for D (5 bases). Looked up from germline, CDR1 is MGHRA and CDR2 is YSYEKL. Trimming removed 4 bases from V and 2 bases from J, with 12 bases in between. CDR3 length: 15 amino acids. The CDR3 loop is CASSRARTTGNTIYF. In nucleotides, the CDR3 is TGCGCCAGCAGCCGAGCCAGGACAACTGGAAACACCATATATTTT.

CDR3 coding DNA: TGTGCCAGCAGTGAATCGGGGGATGGCTACACCTTC. Translating gives CASSESGDGYTF. The rearrangement links TRBV6-1 to TRBJ1-2; perhaps TRBD1 as D (5 bases). With 2 bases removed from V and 6 bases from J, the gap between germline ends came to 7 bases. Germline CDR1 reads MNHNS; CDR2 reads SASEGT. The CDR3 spans 12 residues.

The V call is TRBV2, the J call TRBJ1-4; D remains unclear. Trimming pared 7 bases from V and 8 bases from J, leaving 14 bases between. Germline V gene data show CDR1 as SNHLY and CDR2 as FYNNEI. The CDR3 totals 13 residues. The CDR3 here is CASTKNDREKLFF. The CDR3 DNA reads TGTGCCAGCACCAAGAACGATAGAGAAAAACTGTTTTTT.

This clone has just one count. The J gene is TRBJ2-7, the V gene TRBV6-1; unclear D gene. The CDR3 consists of 16 residues. Germline-derived CDR1 and CDR2 are MNHNS and SASEGT. Trimming removed 8 bases from V and 5 bases from J, with 25 bases in between. CDR3 nucleotides: TGTGCCAGCCGTGGTACTTCTTTGGTTGATCTCGACGAGCAGTACTTC. As protein: CASRGTSLVDLDEQYF.